This TCR beta chain was sequenced during a study of CD8 T cells in ankylosing spondylitis. General observations from the study: Clones linked with disease were CD8+ and fairly uncommon in the peripheral blood. Earlier literature documents some of the motif variants in reactive arthritis synovial fluid and blood.

Scientists made TCR beta libraries using quantitative 5'-RACE with molecular barcodes. TCRdb reprocessed the 5' RACE reads via MiXCR and lists one record per CDR3 protein. Among 200,000 to 300,000 distinct CDR3 sequences listed, 30% to 40% were seen once. For this clonotype: Its antigen remains unknown.

Unmatched junction bases numbered 4, after V lost 7 bases and J lost 1 base. The CDR3 has 14 residues. Material for sequencing was blood, either unsorted or a sorted T cell fraction (not recorded which). The receptor was derived from a male donor with ankylosing spondylitis or in good health (not recorded which). The chain joins TRBV12-3 or TRBV12-4 to TRBJ2-3; 8 nucleotides align to TRBD2. CDR3 nucleotide sequence: TGTGCCAGCATCGGGAGGGGGGGCACAGATACGCAGTATTTT. Translating gives CASIGRGGTDTQYF.